The 11 T cell receptor beta chains below were found in one sample sequenced in a study of regulatory T cells in long-lasting Graves disease. Through Arm-PCR of CDR3 regions and iRepertoire HTBI primers, TCR beta libraries were built. TCRdb re-derived calls from the multiplex PCR reads in MiXCR, one entry per CDR3 protein. Of more than 350,000 distinct CDR3 sequences listed, approximately 22% are singletons. The sample's time point: persistent/refractory GD, antithyroid drugs over 5 years with positive TRAb. There was RNA extracted from PBMCs, and the TCR library was made from it. The sequenced sample was peripheral blood mononuclear cells (PBMCs), obtained when the disease was refractory, from a patient treated with antithyroid drugs. These receptors all stem from a female donor with Graves disease.

As regards this clonotype: Because the CDR3 is missing its conserved closing phenylalanine or tryptophan, this is likely a read error. The rearrangement uses TRBV27 and TRBJ1-2; a possible D gene is TRBD1 (6 bases). This CDR3 has 15 residues. V shed 4 bases and J shed 6 bases, with 18 bases lying between them. Germline CDR1 reads MNHEY; CDR2 reads SMNVEV (reference sequence). CDR3 sequence: CASSSTPSGGNGYTL. For the CDR3, the DNA is TGTGCCAGCAGTTCAACCCCTTCGGGGGGCAATGGCTACACCCTC.

Only a few counts were recorded for this clonotype. V and J are TRBV7-8 and TRBJ1-1; 8 bases are shared with TRBD1. CDR1 is SGHVS, CDR2 FQNEAQ, per germline. V lost 5 bases to trimming and J lost 4 bases; unmatched junction nucleotides: 3. This CDR3 is built from 13 residues. The CDR3 protein is CASSRQGATEAFF. As DNA, the CDR3 is TGTGCCAGCAGCCGCCAGGGGGCCACTGAAGCTTTCTTT.

The rearrangement links TRBV6-1 to TRBJ2-7; TRBD2 aligns across 10 bases. Germline loops: CDR1 MNHNS, CDR2 SASEGT. The ends lost 5 bases at V and 3 bases at J; junction bases unmatched: 7. The CDR3 is made up of 15 amino acids. DNA of the CDR3: TGTGCCAGCAGTCCTAGCGGGAGTTTGCTCTACGAGCAGTACTTC. Amino acids: CASSPSGSLLYEQYF.

This clonotype was counted only a few times. The chain couples TRBV12-3 or TRBV12-4 to TRBJ2-6, with unresolved D. Trimming shortened V by 5 bases and J by 0 bases, and 8 bases separated the two germline ends. CDR3 size: 15 residues. The CDR3 nucleotides are TGTGCCAGCAGTCCAACCGGCTCTGGGGCCAACGTCCTGACTTTC. Translated: CASSPTGSGANVLTF.

The sample holds many counts of this clonotype. This chain links TRBV27 with TRBJ1-5; D gene ambiguous. Looked up from germline, CDR1 is MNHEY and CDR2 is SMNVEV (reference sequence). The length of the CDR3 is 15 residues. Trimming took off 5 bases at V and 6 bases at J, with 17 bases between the two ends. CDR3 in amino acids: CASSRFGIGGQPQHF. Here the CDR3 DNA reads TGTGCCAGCAGTCGCTTTGGGATTGGTGGTCAGCCCCAGCATTTT.

This chain uses TRBV6-1 with TRBJ2-7; 9 positions match TRBD1. V was pared by 5 bases and J by 4 bases, with 6 bases of the junction left unmatched. Germline V CDR1 and CDR2: MNHNS, SASEGT. The CDR3 covers 14 residues. This CDR3 is CASSRTGVFYEQYF. DNA for the CDR3: TGTGCCAGCAGTAGGACAGGGGTTTTTTACGAGCAGTACTTC.

V gene TRBV2 combines with J gene TRBJ2-3; 7 bases align to TRBD1. Looked up from germline, CDR1 is SNHLY and CDR2 is FYNNEI. The V gene end was trimmed by 8 bases and the J gene end by 2 bases; junction bases not matched to a gene: 4. This CDR3 is built from 13 residues. The CDR3, as DNA: TGTGCCAGCGGGGGACAGACCACAGATACGCAGTATTTT. This gives the protein CASGGQTTDTQYF.

The sample holds one count of this clonotype. J is TRBJ1-2 and V is TRBV24-1; tentatively, D is TRBD1 (5 bases). Germline values: CDR1 KGHDR, CDR2 SFDVKD. There are 14 residues in the CDR3. The V and J ends lost 2 bases and 4 bases respectively, with 10 bases between them. The CDR3 bases are TGTGCCACCAGTGATTCATGGGGACCCTATGGCTACACCTTC. This codes for CATSDSWGPYGYTF.

This clonotype was counted only a few times. The CDR3 loop is CSALNLGDYEQYF. DNA for the CDR3: TGCAGCGCCCTGAATTTAGGTGACTACGAGCAGTACTTC. V and J are TRBV29-1 and TRBJ2-7, with D uncertain. Germline V gene data show CDR1 as SQVTM and CDR2 as ANQGSEA. V was cut by 7 bases and J by 3 bases, with 16 bases left in between. This CDR3 region has 13 residues.

Notes on this clonotype: One end of the junction varies from germline; a read error may be responsible. V is TRBV5-1 and J is TRBJ2-5; TRBD1 might be the D (6 bases). Germline CDR1 SGHRS, CDR2 YFSETQ. The CDR3 totals 15 residues. CDR3 coding DNA: TGTGCCAGCAGCTTGGTGGGGGCTAAACAAGAGACCCAGTACTTC. Translation gives CASSLVGAKQETQYF.

As DNA, the CDR3 is TGCAGTGCTAGGCCGGGGAACCCCAACACCGGGGAGCTGTTTTTT. This codes for CSARPGNPNTGELFF. The chain recombines TRBV20-1 with TRBJ2-2; D may be TRBD2 (5 bases). This CDR3 region has 15 residues. Germline CDR1 is DFQATT and CDR2 is SNEGSKA (reference sequence). Trimming left V 3 bases short and J 2 bases short, with 13 bases between.